These 26 T cell receptor beta chains came from one sample sequenced in a study of blood T cell repertoires in COVID-19. Clones were sequenced by immunoSEQ multiplex PCR, and TCRdb holds only the in-frame ones, with some missing. In the table there are over 300,000 clones, more than 75% of which are singletons. The sequenced material came from peripheral blood. These receptors originate from a woman between 45 and 65 years old with acute or convalescent COVID-19.

In nucleotides, the CDR3 is TGTGCCAGCAGTGAAGTATTAGGGACAGGGGAAGGTGAGACCCAGTACTTC. Translating it yields CASSEVLGTGEGETQYF. The chain combines TRBV2 with TRBJ2-5; TRBD1 matches 10 bases. J was trimmed by 5 bases and V by 1 base; bases with no gene match: 10. The CDR3 length is 17 residues. Germline V lookup: CDR1 SNHLY, CDR2 FYNNEI. Full variable domain (outside the CDR3, taken from reference TRBV2 and TRBJ2-5): EPEVTQTPSHQVTQMGQEVILRCVPISNHLYFYWYRQILGQKVEFLVSFYNNEISEKSEIFDDQFSVERPDGSNFTLKIRSTKLEDSAMYFCASSEVLGTGEGETQYFGPGTRLLVL.

The V and J genes are TRBV30 and TRBJ1-2; no definite D call. Germline V gene lookup returns CDR1 GTSNPN and CDR2 SVGIG (reference sequence). The CDR3 runs 12 residues. Trimming cost V 2 bases and J 8 bases, with 12 bases left between them. CDR3 amino acids: CAWSNTNGGYTF. The DNA for the CDR3 is TGTGCCTGGAGTAACACTAACGGAGGCTACACCTTC.

The chain links TRBV27 to TRBJ2-1; TRBD1 agrees at 11 bases. The CDR3 loop spans 15 amino acids. Germline lookup yields CDR1 MNHEY and CDR2 SMNVEV (reference sequence). V dropped 6 bases and J dropped 4; count of bases not matched to a gene: 5. The CDR3 here is CASSTGTGGYNEQFF. As DNA, the CDR3 is TGTGCCAGCAGCACCGGGACAGGGGGGTACAATGAGCAGTTCTTC.

The chain uses TRBV5-8 and TRBJ2-1; D is uncertain. The CDR3 length is 16 residues. V was shortened by 1 base and J by 0 bases, with 11 bases between the two germline ends. Germline loops: CDR1 SGHTS, CDR2 YDEGEE. The CDR3 region has the DNA TGTGCCAGCAGCTTGTCAACAGATTCCTCCTACAATGAGCAGTTCTTC. Its translation: CASSLSTDSSYNEQFF.

The CDR3 loop is CASSQDLGELFF. The DNA for the CDR3 is TGTGCCAGCAGCCAAGATCTTGGGGAGCTGTTTTTT. The genes are TRBV3-1 (or the pseudogene TRBV3-2) and TRBJ2-2, with D unresolved. CDR1 and CDR2 from the germline V gene are LGHDT and YNNKEL (reference sequence). CDR3 size: 12 residues. Trimming took off 0 bases at V and 8 bases at J, with 4 bases between the two ends.

This clone occurred a few times. V is TRBV2 and J is TRBJ2-2; TRBD1 matches at 7 bases. CDR3 size: 15 residues. Trimming cost V 4 bases and J 1 base; bases outside gene matches: 3. In germline, CDR1 is SNHLY, CDR2 FYNNEI. The CDR3 sequence is CASSVTGMNTGELFF. For the CDR3, the DNA is TGTGCCAGCAGTGTGACAGGGATGAACACCGGGGAGCTGTTTTTT.

The chain couples TRBV7-9 to TRBJ2-3, with 7 bases matching TRBD1. This CDR3 has 11 amino acids. Germline V gives CDR1 SEHNR, CDR2 FQNEAQ (reference sequence). The trim removed 10 bases at V and 4 bases at J, leaving 2 bases unmatched. This CDR3 is CAIQGADTQYF. CDR3 sequence (DNA): TGTGCCATCCAGGGGGCAGATACGCAGTATTTT.

V is TRBV28 and J is TRBJ1-3; D gene ambiguous. Between the trimmed V and J ends, which lost 10 bases and 4 bases, there was a span of 5 bases. CDR1 and CDR2 (germline): MDHEN, SYDVKM. The CDR3 spans 10 residues. CDR3 sequence: CATLGNTIYF. The CDR3 bases are TGTGCCACCCTCGGAAACACCATATATTTT.

This chain connects TRBV19 to TRBJ2-7; 9 bases match TRBD1. CDR1 is LNHDA, CDR2 SQIVND, per germline (reference sequence). Losses at the gene ends were 4 bases for V and 3 bases for J; bases not matched to a gene: 10. CDR3 size: 16 residues. CDR3 DNA: TGTGCCAGTAGTAGGGGCGCGGACAGGGGTCTCTACGAGCAGTACTTC. Its translation is CASSRGADRGLYEQYF.

V gene TRBV29-1 combines with J gene TRBJ2-3, with TRBD1 matching over 9 bases. The CDR3 sequence is 13 residues long. Trimming at V came to 7 bases and at J to 5 bases, leaving 7 bases not matched to a gene. Germline CDR1 is SQVTM and CDR2 is ANQGSEA. CDR3 amino acids: CSATDRGGDTQYF. CDR3 in DNA: TGCAGCGCTACGGACAGGGGAGGAGATACGCAGTATTTT.

V usage is TRBV19 and J usage is TRBJ1-5; D gene unclear. In germline, CDR1 is LNHDA, CDR2 SQIVND (reference sequence). The V end lost 6 bases, the J end lost 5 bases, and 8 bases lay between the germline ends. There are 12 residues in the CDR3. The CDR3 spells CASSHLDQPQHF. CDR3 coding DNA: TGTGCCAGTAGCCATTTAGATCAGCCCCAGCATTTT.

The V gene is TRBV2, the J gene TRBJ1-3, with D possibly TRBD1 on 5 matching bases. This CDR3 region has 14 residues. Per germline, CDR1 SNHLY and CDR2 FYNNEI. Deletions cut 6 bases from V and 2 bases from J, with 11 bases between. CDR3 residues: CASRRLGPGNTIYF. Written as DNA, the CDR3 is TGTGCCAGCAGGAGGTTGGGGCCTGGAAACACCATATATTTT.

The chain carries TRBV18 and TRBJ2-5, with D maybe TRBD2 (5 bases). Trimming removed 0 bases from V and 4 bases from J, with 15 bases in between. The CDR3 totals 16 residues. Germline CDR1 reads KGHSH; CDR2 reads LQKENI. The chain's CDR3 is CASSPPISVGIETQYF. Written as DNA, the CDR3 is TGTGCCAGCTCACCACCGATTAGCGTGGGGATAGAGACCCAGTACTTC. The full variable domain, with the rest looked up from reference TRBV18 and TRBJ2-5, is NAGVMQNPRHLVRRRGQEARLRCSPMKGHSHVYWYRQLPEEGLKFMVYLQKENIIDESGMPKERFSAEFPKEGPSILRIQQVVRGDSAAYFCASSPPISVGIETQYFGPGTRLLVL.

V gene TRBV7-3 combines with J gene TRBJ1-6; 9 nucleotides align to TRBD1. This CDR3 contains 14 residues. Germline V gives CDR1 SGHTA, CDR2 FQGTGA. Trimming cost V 5 bases and J 10 bases; bases outside gene matches: 6. The chain's CDR3 is CASSEGQGYSPLHF. CDR3 nucleotide sequence: TGTGCCAGCAGCGAAGGACAGGGGTACTCACCCCTCCACTTT.

J is TRBJ2-3 and V is TRBV3-1 (or the pseudogene TRBV3-2); 8 bases are shared with TRBD1. The trim removed 3 bases at V and 5 bases at J, leaving 4 bases unmatched. Germline CDR1 reads LGHDT; CDR2 reads YNNKEL (reference sequence). This CDR3 region has 14 residues. CDR3 in amino acids: CASSHRGRGDTQYF. The CDR3 region has the DNA TGTGCCAGCAGCCACAGGGGGCGCGGAGATACGCAGTATTTT.

This clone occurred once. This chain links TRBV2 with TRBJ1-4, with a weak D call TRBD1 (6 bases). This CDR3 has 14 residues. V was cut by 7 bases and J by 3 bases, with 12 bases left in between. Germline values: CDR1 SNHLY, CDR2 FYNNEI. The CDR3 here is CASKTGTPNEKLFF. The CDR3, as DNA: TGTGCCAGCAAAACCGGGACACCTAATGAAAAACTGTTTTTT.

This chain uses TRBV4-3 with TRBJ1-3, with a weak D call TRBD1 (5 bases). The CDR3 is 15 residues long. The germline V gene has CDR1 LGHNA and CDR2 YSLEER. The ends were cut back, 0 bases at V and 0 bases at J, with 6 bases in the middle. The CDR3 DNA sequence: TGCGCCAGCAGCCAAGACAGGGTCTCTGGAAACACCATATATTTT. Its protein product is CASSQDRVSGNTIYF.

This clone was seen a few times. The V call is TRBV7-9, the J call TRBJ2-1; 14 positions agree with TRBD2. The length of the CDR3 is 15 residues. Germline values: CDR1 SEHNR, CDR2 FQNEAQ (reference sequence). J was trimmed by 6 bases and V by 8 bases; bases with no gene match: 6. The CDR3 DNA reads as TGTGCCAGCCTGGGACTAGCGGGAGTTAGCAATGAGCAGTTCTTC. It yields the protein CASLGLAGVSNEQFF. The full variable domain, its missing parts supplied by reference TRBV7-9 and TRBJ2-1, is DTGVSQNPRHKITKRGQNVTFRCDPISEHNRLYWYRQTLGQGPEFLTYFQNEAQLEKSRLLSDRFSAERPKGSFSTLEIQRTEQGDSAMYLCASLGLAGVSNEQFFGPGTRLTVL.

The rearrangement uses TRBV2 and TRBJ2-2; 8 nucleotides agree with TRBD2. Losses at the gene ends were 8 bases for V and 10 bases for J; bases not matched to a gene: 12. CDR3 length equals 14 residues. Germline CDR1 and CDR2: SNHLY and FYNNEI. The CDR3 loop is CASLAGRTNLELFF. DNA of the CDR3: TGTGCCAGCCTAGCGGGCAGGACCAACCTGGAGCTGTTTTTT.

The chain combines TRBV7-2 with TRBJ1-2; the match to TRBD1 covers 7 bases. This CDR3 contains 13 residues. Trimming took 5 bases from V and 9 from J; bases not matched to a gene: 9. Germline V gene sequence: CDR1 SGHTA, CDR2 FQGNSA. The DNA of the CDR3 is TGTGCCAGCAGCATTGACAGGGAACAGCGCTACACCTTC. Translated: CASSIDREQRYTF.

The J gene is TRBJ2-1, the V gene TRBV5-1; 11 positions match TRBD2. The V segment lost 6 bases and the J segment 7 bases; nucleotides outside the gene matches: 6. Germline V gene sequence: CDR1 SGHRS, CDR2 YFSETQ. The CDR3 has 14 amino acids. This CDR3 reads CASTLSSGRNEQFF. The CDR3, as DNA: TGCGCCAGCACCCTATCTAGCGGGAGGAATGAGCAGTTCTTC.

The chain combines TRBV5-4 with TRBJ1-2; 9 bases fit TRBD1. Germline CDR1 reads SGHNT; CDR2 reads YYREEE (reference sequence). After removal of 0 bases from V and 8 bases from J, the junction contained 11 bases not matched to a gene. CDR3 length: 16 residues. The CDR3 spells CASSLGQGETRRGYTF. The CDR3 bases are TGTGCCAGCAGCTTGGGACAGGGGGAGACTCGTCGGGGCTACACCTTC.

V is TRBV5-1 and J is TRBJ2-7, with TRBD2 as a possible D gene (5 bases). CDR1 and CDR2 (germline): SGHRS, YFSETQ. Between the trimmed V and J ends, which lost 4 bases and 4 bases, there was a span of 15 bases. This CDR3 comprises 14 residues. DNA of the CDR3: TGCGCCAGCAGCCTACAATCGGGCGGGTACGAGCAGTACTTC. Amino acid sequence: CASSLQSGGYEQYF.

The rearrangement links TRBV2 to TRBJ2-5; 12 positions match TRBD2. Germline V gene sequence: CDR1 SNHLY, CDR2 FYNNEI. The CDR3 loop spans 15 amino acids. V shed 6 bases, J shed 2 bases, and the junction held 4 bases outside the gene matches. The CDR3 coding sequence is TGTGCCAGCAGCGCGACTAGCGGGAGACAAGAGACCCAGTACTTC. Translated: CASSATSGRQETQYF.

This clone was seen just once. J is TRBJ1-5 and V is TRBV28; D unresolved. The germline gives CDR1 MDHEN, CDR2 SYDVKM. V was cut by 2 bases and J by 0 bases, with 11 bases left in between. The CDR3 has 16 amino acids. The CDR3 loop reads CASSLGFDYSNQPQHF. The CDR3 nucleotides are TGTGCCAGCAGTTTAGGGTTCGACTATAGCAATCAGCCCCAGCATTTT.

The chain employs TRBV7-2 and TRBJ1-4; 10 positions match TRBD1. CDR1 and CDR2 from the germline V gene are SGHTA and FQGNSA. J gave up 7 bases and V 5 bases, and 4 bases lay outside the gene matches. The CDR3 extends over 14 amino acids. The CDR3 sequence: CASSPGQGSEKLFF. The CDR3 DNA reads TGTGCCAGCAGCCCGGGACAGGGGAGTGAAAAACTGTTTTTT.